This TCR beta chain was observed in a study of control samples from healthy donors and cancer patients. The CDR3 has 15 residues. Germline CDR1 ENHRY, CDR2 SYGVKD. V was cut by 0 bases and J by 6 bases, with 12 bases left in between. Repertoires were generated with immunoSEQ multiplex PCR, while TCRdb's copy carries only in-frame clones and drops some. This table has about 150,000 clones, approximately 94% appearing once. This TCR came from a man aged 40-49 years in good health. This sequence joins TRBV10-3 and TRBJ1-5; D is undetermined. The sequenced sample consisted of blood. The DNA of the CDR3 is TGTGCCATCAGTGAGTCAGCAGGAGTCGGTCAGCCCCAGCATTTT. It specifies CAISESAGVGQPQHF.